The following is a TCR beta chain sequence with its context. Its cognate antigen has yet to be identified. Per-base quality was not reported, and no clone a single base away is much larger than it. TCRbeta CDR3 regions were amplified from genomic DNA using the immunoSEQ Assay, a bias-controlled multiplex PCR. The original pipeline was this. Within the assay, amplification of reference gene primers was used to estimate how many nucleated cells each sample contained. To quantify the absolute abundance of each unique TCRbeta CDR3 rearrangement, sequence reads were collapsed and filtered. Productive Simpson clonality was computed per sample as the square root of Simpson's diversity index over productive rearrangements. In its TCRdb copy, this immuneACCESS table keeps in-frame sequences only and misses some clones. Where compared with another copy, unresolved V genes explain less than half of these, and the others have no known cause. V and J calls and clone size are copied from that table; D and trimming were computed from the DNA. Counted in this sample were about 200,000 clones; more than 65% of them appeared once. The leading ten clones occupy less than 9.5% of the sample.

Participants in the prospective study were aged about 18 to 89 years, lived in 20 to 25 United States geographic areas, and enrolled through a virtual design. To assign participants to cohorts, the prospective study relied on clinical history that participants themselves reported in a screening survey and a study questionnaire. ImmuneRACE Cohort 3 recovered participants were defined by two consecutive negative NP/OP PCR tests, healthcare professional clearance, or symptom resolution. In the prospective study, mobile phlebotomists collected whole blood, serum and a nasopharyngeal or oropharyngeal swab from each participant. Participants in the prospective study had the option to provide additional blood draws and questionnaires over a roughly 2-month period. Prospective study blood samples were shipped either frozen or at room temperature before DNA extraction. The data were taken from a study of blood T cell repertoires in COVID-19 (dated by TCRdb to 2020 to 2021). In the study overall: The collaborator samples originated in the United States, Italy and Spain and spanned the acute and convalescent phases of COVID-19. The dataset comprised deeply sampled blood TCRbeta repertoires from subjects exposed to, actively infected with, or recovered from COVID-19. A freely available public database, intended as a resource for researchers studying the immune response to SARS-CoV-2, is where the repertoires were released. A de-identified subject ID, COVID-19 status, age in years and sex were almost always included in the sample metadata. Samples were obtained from the ongoing ImmuneRACE study (first 160 participants) and from approximately 1,200 subjects provided by 6 global collaborators. The material from the prospective study consisted of cDNA or gDNA derived from T cells, B-cell-depleted T cells, or PBMCs. Where available, HLA class I and class II types were taken from metadata supplied by the sample provider and were not determined by assay-based typing.

The CDR3 numbers 15 residues from cysteine through phenylalanine. Only the CDR3 portion is preserved as DNA: 45 bases, with reading frame beginning at the first base. For CDR1 and CDR2, the germline V gene (reference sequence) lists SGHKS and YYEKEE. V is pruned by 0 bases and J by 8 bases, leaving 3 bases of the junction without a gene match. Summary of the overall study and its limitations: Clinical and demographic metadata were provided uncurated, with the amount varying by source and participant.

The TCR comes from a middle-aged man who had recovered from COVID-19. The sequence links TRBV5-5 to TRBJ1-6, with 9 bases in between that match TRBD1. Sequencing used PBMCs or T cells enriched from blood (not recorded which). The CDR3 amino acid sequence is: CASSLAWDRDSPLHF. The bases are TGTGCCAGCAGCTTGGCATGGGACAGGGATTCACCCCTCCACTTT.